The source of this T cell receptor beta chain is a study of T cell changes during pregnancy in multiple sclerosis (dated by TCRdb to about 2019). Describing the broader study: The study examined how the T cell repertoire changed over the course of pregnancy in women with multiple sclerosis.

Note on this clone: The specificity of this receptor is unknown. No qualities accompany the bases; no much larger clone lies one base away.

The protocol used for the library was the immunoSEQ multiplex PCR assay. TCRdb mirrors the immuneACCESS table, restricted to in-frame sequences. Some clones are absent from its copies; in checked studies, under half trace to an unresolved V gene, and the reason for the others is unknown. Present in this sample are around 33,000 clones, around 90% of which were seen just once. The ten most abundant clones make up 0.5% to 0.65% of the sample. Germline trimming: 6 bases from V, 4 bases from J; junction bases outside gene matches: 9. Reading from cysteine to phenylalanine, the CDR3 counts 15 amino acids. The entry retains the CDR3 DNA only, 45 bases that are in frame from base 1. The germline V gene encodes CDR1 SGHNT and CDR2 YENEEA.

The receptor was isolated from a female donor in good health, enrolled as a control in a pregnancy study. Sequenced here: CD4+ T cells from peripheral blood mononuclear cells, sampled in the third trimester of pregnancy. Rearrangement joined TRBV11-3 to TRBJ1-3, with 7 junctional bases fitting TRBD1. CDR3 loop: CASRATGTPGNTIYF. The DNA sequence is TGTGCCAGCAGAGCGACAGGGACCCCCGGAAACACCATATATTTT.